The subject of this entry is one TCR beta chain. The data belong to a study of blood T cell repertoires in COVID-19. At the level of the study: T cells, B-cell-depleted T cells, or PBMCs supplied cDNA or gDNA.

Profiling relied on immunoSEQ multiplex PCR, and the TCRdb table lists in-frame clones only, not all of them. The table includes about 210,000 clones, around 81% detected once. The V end was cut by 2 bases, the J end by 2 bases, with 9 bases between. The CDR3 loop spans 14 amino acids. Germline V gives CDR1 SGHAT, CDR2 FQDESV (reference sequence). Grouping used clinical history reported by participants in a survey and questionnaire. This sequence joins TRBV11-1 and TRBJ2-5; TRBD1 might be the D (5 bases). The TCR comes from a man between 25 and 39 years old with acute COVID-19. Source material: PBMCs or T cells enriched from blood (not recorded which). The CDR3 bases are TGTGCCAGCAGCTTAACAACAGGACAAGAGACCCAGTACTTC. This encodes CASSLTTGQETQYF. Based on the CDR3 plus reference TRBV11-1 and TRBJ2-5, the full variable domain is EAEVAQSPRYKITEKSQAVAFWCDPISGHATLYWYRQILGQGPELLVQFQDESVVDDSQLPKDRFSAERLKGVDSTLKIQPAELGDSAMYLCASSLTTGQETQYFGPGTRLLVL.